This T cell receptor (beta chain) was profiled in a study of patients and donors after allogeneic stem cell transplantation. Each CDR3 protein is one row after TCRdb ran MiXCR on the RT-PCR reads. Seen here are about a million distinct CDR3 sequences, under 20% observed once, and the top ten hold 6%. Germline assignment: CDR1 SGHRS and CDR2 YFSETQ. Trimming took 0 bases from V and 7 from J, leaving 14 bases between them. This CDR3 comprises 15 residues. This clonotype came up a few times. This clonotype was obtained from a human donor who was either an allogeneic HSCT recipient or a stem cell or donor lymphocyte infusion donor (not recorded which). It is not recorded whose cells these are; they may come from a transplant donor. The sequenced sample consisted of blood, either unsorted or a sorted T cell fraction (not recorded which). The chain employs TRBV5-1 and TRBJ2-1; no firm D call. CDR3 bases: TGCGCCAGCAGCTTGGGCCCGGGCCTAAAAAATGAGCAGTTCTTC. Protein sequence: CASSLGPGLKNEQFF.